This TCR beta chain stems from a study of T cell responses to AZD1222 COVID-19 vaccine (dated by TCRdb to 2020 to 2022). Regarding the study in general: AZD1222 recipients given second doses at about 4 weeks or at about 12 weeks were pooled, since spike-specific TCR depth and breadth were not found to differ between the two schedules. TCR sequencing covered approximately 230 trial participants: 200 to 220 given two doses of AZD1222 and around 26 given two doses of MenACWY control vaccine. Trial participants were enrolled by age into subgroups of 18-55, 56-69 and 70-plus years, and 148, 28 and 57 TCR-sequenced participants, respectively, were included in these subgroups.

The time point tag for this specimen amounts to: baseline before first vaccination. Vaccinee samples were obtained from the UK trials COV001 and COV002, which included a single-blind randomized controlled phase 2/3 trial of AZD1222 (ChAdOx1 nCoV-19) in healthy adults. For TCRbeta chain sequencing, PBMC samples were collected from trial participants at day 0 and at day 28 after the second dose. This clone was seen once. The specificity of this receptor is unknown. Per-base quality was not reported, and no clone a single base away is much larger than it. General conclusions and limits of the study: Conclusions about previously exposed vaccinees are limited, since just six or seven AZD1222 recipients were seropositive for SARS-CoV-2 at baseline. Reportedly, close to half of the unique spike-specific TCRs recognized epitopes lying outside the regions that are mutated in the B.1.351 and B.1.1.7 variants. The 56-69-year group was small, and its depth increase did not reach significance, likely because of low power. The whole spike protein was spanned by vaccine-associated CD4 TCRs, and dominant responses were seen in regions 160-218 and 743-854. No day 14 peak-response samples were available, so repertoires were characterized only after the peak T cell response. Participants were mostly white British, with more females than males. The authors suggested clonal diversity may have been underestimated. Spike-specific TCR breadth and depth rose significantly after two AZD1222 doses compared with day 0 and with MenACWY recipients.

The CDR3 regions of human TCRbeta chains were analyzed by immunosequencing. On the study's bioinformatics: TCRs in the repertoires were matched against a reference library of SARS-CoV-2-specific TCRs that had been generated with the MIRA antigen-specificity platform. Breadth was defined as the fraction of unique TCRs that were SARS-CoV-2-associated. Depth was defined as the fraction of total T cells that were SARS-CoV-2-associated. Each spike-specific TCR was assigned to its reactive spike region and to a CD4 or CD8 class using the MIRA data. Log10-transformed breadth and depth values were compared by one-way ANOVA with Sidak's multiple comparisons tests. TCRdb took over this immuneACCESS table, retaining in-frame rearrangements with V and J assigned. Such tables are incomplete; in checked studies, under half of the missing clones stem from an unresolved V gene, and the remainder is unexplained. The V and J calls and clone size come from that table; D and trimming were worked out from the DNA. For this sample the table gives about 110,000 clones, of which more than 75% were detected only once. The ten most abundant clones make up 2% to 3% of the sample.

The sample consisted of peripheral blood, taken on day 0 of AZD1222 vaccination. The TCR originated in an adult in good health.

The CDR3 region reads CASSSGTGSYEQYF. The DNA sequence is given as TGTGCCAGCAGCTCCGGGACAGGATCCTACGAGCAGTACTTC. The rearrangement combines TRBV11-3 with TRBJ2-7, and TRBD1 aligns with 8 junction nucleotides. V is cut back by 4 bases and J by 1 base, with 3 bases in the junction unmatched. The CDR3, from cysteine to phenylalanine, totals 14 residues. Left in the record is the CDR3 DNA by itself, 42 bases read in frame from the first base. CDR1 and CDR2 (SGHNT, YENEEA) derive from the germline V gene.